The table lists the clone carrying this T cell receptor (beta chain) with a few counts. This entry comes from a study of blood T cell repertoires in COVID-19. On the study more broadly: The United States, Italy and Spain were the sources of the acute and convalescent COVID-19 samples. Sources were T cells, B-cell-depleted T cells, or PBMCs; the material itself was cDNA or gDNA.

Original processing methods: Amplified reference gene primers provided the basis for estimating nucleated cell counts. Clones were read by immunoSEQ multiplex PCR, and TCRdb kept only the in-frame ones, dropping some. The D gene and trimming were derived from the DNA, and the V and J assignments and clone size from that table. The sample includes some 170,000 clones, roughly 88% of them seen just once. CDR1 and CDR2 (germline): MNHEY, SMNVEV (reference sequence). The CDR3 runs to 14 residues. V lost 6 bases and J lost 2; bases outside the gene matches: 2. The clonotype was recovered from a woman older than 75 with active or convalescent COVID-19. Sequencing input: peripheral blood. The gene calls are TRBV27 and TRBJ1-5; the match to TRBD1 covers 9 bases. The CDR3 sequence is CASRGQGGNQPQHF. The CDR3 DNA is TGTGCCAGCAGGGGACAGGGTGGCAATCAGCCCCAGCATTTT.